These T cell receptor beta chains were read from a single sample in a study of CD8+ T cells in alopecia areata. TCRdb's copy holds only in-frame clones and misses some; the assay was immunoSEQ multiplex PCR. The data contain about 210,000 clones, about three fifths of them singletons. The specimen was CD4+ T cells sorted from blood, collected at week 4, from a patient treated with tofacitinib. These receptors were obtained from a human donor with alopecia areata. The CDR3 runs from the conserved cysteine through the conserved F or W. Each record gives: clone size, J gene, D gene, V gene, CDR3 DNA, CDR3 protein. The D gene is left open where the match is weak. Not all rows give a size; the values are once, few, many and, for expanded clones, a class.

clone size: few
J gene: TRBJ2-1
D gene: TRBD1
V gene: TRBV5-1
CDR3 DNA: TGCGCCAGCAGCTTGTCGGGACAGGGCTTCAATGAGCAGTTCTTC
CDR3 protein: CASSLSGQGFNEQFF

clone size: once
J gene: TRBJ1-5
D gene: TRBD1
V gene: TRBV30
CDR3 DNA: TGTGCCTGGGGGGACAGGGGGTTAAATCAGCCCCAGCATTTT
CDR3 protein: CAWGDRGLNQPQHF

clone size: -
J gene: TRBJ1-5
D gene: -
V gene: TRBV29-1
CDR3 DNA: TGCAGCGTTGAAGAGGTCCCGGTGAGGAATCAGCCCCAGCATTTT
CDR3 protein: CSVEEVPVRNQPQHF

clone size: -
J gene: TRBJ1-6
D gene: TRBD1
V gene: TRBV4-2
CDR3 DNA: TGTGCCAGCAGCCAAGATTCACAGGGGAAAGGTTCACCCCTCCACTTT
CDR3 protein: CASSQDSQGKGSPLHF

clone size: -
J gene: TRBJ2-2
D gene: -
V gene: TRBV5-4
CDR3 DNA: TGTGCCAGCAGTACCTCCGCCCCCGGCACCGGGGAGCTGTTTTTT
CDR3 protein: CASSTSAPGTGELFF

clone size: few
J gene: TRBJ2-3
D gene: TRBD1
V gene: TRBV6-5
CDR3 DNA: TGTGCCAGCCCCCGGACAGGTAGCACAGATACGCAGTATTTT
CDR3 protein: CASPRTGSTDTQYF

clone size: -
J gene: TRBJ1-1
D gene: -
V gene: TRBV5-1
CDR3 DNA: TGCGCCAGCAGCCTCAGGGGAATGAACACTGAAGCTTTCTTT
CDR3 protein: CASSLRGMNTEAFF

clone size: -
J gene: TRBJ2-3
D gene: TRBD2
V gene: TRBV7-2
CDR3 DNA: TGTGCCAGCAGCCGTACTAGCGGGGGTTGGGATACGCAGTATTTT
CDR3 protein: CASSRTSGGWDTQYF

clone size: few
J gene: TRBJ2-1
D gene: TRBD1
V gene: TRBV6-5
CDR3 DNA: TGTGCCAGCAGTTACACCGGGACAGGGGGCAATGAGCAGTTCTTC
CDR3 protein: CASSYTGTGGNEQFF

clone size: few
J gene: TRBJ1-1
D gene: -
V gene: TRBV29-1
CDR3 DNA: TGCAGCGTTCAAAACACTGAAGCTTTCTTT
CDR3 protein: CSVQNTEAFF

clone size: -
J gene: TRBJ2-2
D gene: -
V gene: TRBV5-1
CDR3 DNA: TGCGCCAGCAGTCCCCTGGGCGGCAGGGTGAACACCGGGGAGCTGTTTTTT
CDR3 protein: CASSPLGGRVNTGELFF

clone size: -
J gene: TRBJ2-6
D gene: TRBD1
V gene: TRBV19
CDR3 DNA: TGTGCCAGTACCGACAGGGCCAGCTCTGGGGCCAACGTCCTGACTTTC
CDR3 protein: CASTDRASSGANVLTF

clone size: -
J gene: TRBJ2-1
D gene: -
V gene: TRBV9
CDR3 DNA: TGTGCCAGCAGCAGAGGGGCAGCTCGGGGGAATGAGCAGTTCTTC
CDR3 protein: CASSRGAARGNEQFF

clone size: -
J gene: TRBJ1-2
D gene: TRBD1
V gene: TRBV30
CDR3 DNA: TGTGCCTGGAGTTCGGGACAGCTCTATGGCTACACCTTC
CDR3 protein: CAWSSGQLYGYTF

clone size: -
J gene: TRBJ1-5
D gene: -
V gene: TRBV27
CDR3 DNA: TGTGCCAGCTCAAAGCGCGGACAGTCATATAGCAATCAGCCCCAGCATTTT
CDR3 protein: CASSKRGQSYSNQPQHF

clone size: -
J gene: TRBJ1-5
D gene: -
V gene: TRBV6-5
CDR3 DNA: TGTGCCAGCAGTTACTCGCCGCAGAATCAGCCCCAGCATTTT
CDR3 protein: CASSYSPQNQPQHF

clone size: -
J gene: TRBJ2-7
D gene: -
V gene: TRBV7-2
CDR3 DNA: TGTGCCAGCAGCTTTGGGCCAATCTCCTACGAGCAGTACTTC
CDR3 protein: CASSFGPISYEQYF

clone size: -
J gene: TRBJ2-3
D gene: TRBD1
V gene: TRBV30
CDR3 DNA: TGTGCCTGGAGTCCTAGGGACAGGGGGCGAGGAGATACGCAGTATTTT
CDR3 protein: CAWSPRDRGRGDTQYF

clone size: once
J gene: TRBJ2-5
D gene: TRBD1
V gene: TRBV2
CDR3 DNA: TGTGCCAGCAGAGTGACAGGGGGCGGGGAGACCCAGTACTTC
CDR3 protein: CASRVTGGGETQYF

clone size: -
J gene: TRBJ2-2
D gene: TRBD1
V gene: TRBV2
CDR3 DNA: TGTGCCAGCACTGGACAGGTGAACACCGGGGAGCTGTTTTTT
CDR3 protein: CASTGQVNTGELFF

clone size: once
J gene: TRBJ2-7
D gene: TRBD1
V gene: TRBV4-2
CDR3 DNA: TGTGCCAGCAGCAACCCCTGGGACAGGGGGTACGAGCAGTACTTC
CDR3 protein: CASSNPWDRGYEQYF

clone size: -
J gene: TRBJ1-5
D gene: -
V gene: TRBV30
CDR3 DNA: TGTGCCTGGGGGCCTCTCAATCAGCCCCAGCATTTT
CDR3 protein: CAWGPLNQPQHF

clone size: -
J gene: TRBJ2-7
D gene: -
V gene: TRBV9
CDR3 DNA: TGTGCCAGCAGCGTAGAGGGCCTAATCTACGAGCAGTACTTC
CDR3 protein: CASSVEGLIYEQYF

clone size: few
J gene: TRBJ2-3
D gene: -
V gene: TRBV10-3
CDR3 DNA: TGTGCCATCAGTGAGGACACAGATACGCAGTATTTT
CDR3 protein: CAISEDTDTQYF

clone size: -
J gene: TRBJ2-2
D gene: -
V gene: TRBV6-1
CDR3 DNA: TGTGCCAGCAGCCCGGGGGACCAGGGCACCGGGGAGCTGTTTTTT
CDR3 protein: CASSPGDQGTGELFF

clone size: -
J gene: TRBJ2-5
D gene: TRBD1
V gene: TRBV11-3
CDR3 DNA: TGTGCCAGCAGACCTACAGGGGTAGAGACCCAGTACTTC
CDR3 protein: CASRPTGVETQYF

clone size: few
J gene: TRBJ2-1
D gene: TRBD1
V gene: TRBV29-1
CDR3 DNA: TGCAGCGTTATCAGGGGGCCCTCCTACAATGAGCAGTTCTTC
CDR3 protein: CSVIRGPSYNEQFF

clone size: -
J gene: TRBJ2-3
D gene: -
V gene: TRBV5-6
CDR3 DNA: TGTGCCAGCAGCTCCAGAGGAGGGGTGGCAGATACGCAGTATTTT
CDR3 protein: CASSSRGGVADTQYF

clone size: -
J gene: TRBJ2-7
D gene: TRBD2
V gene: TRBV2
CDR3 DNA: TGTGCCAGCGGACTAGCGGGGGGAAAGAACGAGCAGTACTTC
CDR3 protein: CASGLAGGKNEQYF

clone size: -
J gene: TRBJ1-1
D gene: TRBD1
V gene: TRBV10-3
CDR3 DNA: TGTGCCATCAGAGTGGGACAGGGGACTGAAGCTTTCTTT
CDR3 protein: CAIRVGQGTEAFF

clone size: -
J gene: TRBJ1-2
D gene: TRBD1
V gene: TRBV5-4
CDR3 DNA: TGTGCCAGCAGCTTTATTACCGGGACAGGGGATGGCTACACCTTC
CDR3 protein: CASSFITGTGDGYTF

clone size: once
J gene: TRBJ1-4
D gene: TRBD1
V gene: TRBV29-1
CDR3 DNA: TGCAGCGGCTCACAGGGGTTAGTCAATGAAAAACTGTTTTTT
CDR3 protein: CSGSQGLVNEKLFF

clone size: few
J gene: TRBJ1-1
D gene: -
V gene: TRBV29-1
CDR3 DNA: TGCAGCGTTGAAGATCCGGGTGAAGCTTTCTTT
CDR3 protein: CSVEDPGEAFF

clone size: -
J gene: TRBJ1-5
D gene: -
V gene: TRBV29-1
CDR3 DNA: TGCAGCGTCCGAGGGGTGGCAGCTAATCAGCCCCAGCATTTT
CDR3 protein: CSVRGVAANQPQHF

clone size: -
J gene: TRBJ2-6
D gene: -
V gene: TRBV6-5
CDR3 DNA: TGTGCCAGCAGTTCCGGGCTGCTCTCTGGGGCCAACGTCCTGACTTTC
CDR3 protein: CASSSGLLSGANVLTF

clone size: -
J gene: TRBJ2-3
D gene: -
V gene: TRBV20-1
CDR3 DNA: TGCAGTGGTGACCGAGGGGATACGCAGTATTTT
CDR3 protein: CSGDRGDTQYF

clone size: -
J gene: TRBJ2-3
D gene: TRBD2
V gene: TRBV7-7
CDR3 DNA: TGTGCTAGCAGCCGGGGGGGCCTAGACACAGATACGCAGTATTTT
CDR3 protein: CASSRGGLDTDTQYF

clone size: -
J gene: TRBJ2-5
D gene: TRBD2
V gene: TRBV5-1
CDR3 DNA: TGCGCCAGCAGCTTGTGGTCTAGCGGGGGGTCAGAGACCCAGTACTTC
CDR3 protein: CASSLWSSGGSETQYF

clone size: -
J gene: TRBJ1-5
D gene: -
V gene: TRBV9
CDR3 DNA: TGTGCCAGCAGCCGAAACAGCGAAAATCAGCCCCAGCATTTT
CDR3 protein: CASSRNSENQPQHF

clone size: -
J gene: TRBJ1-2
D gene: -
V gene: TRBV5-4
CDR3 DNA: TGTGCCAGCAGCACGACACCGGAGGGCTACACCTTC
CDR3 protein: CASSTTPEGYTF

clone size: few
J gene: TRBJ2-2
D gene: TRBD1
V gene: TRBV7-2
CDR3 DNA: TGTGCCAGCAGCTGGGGACAGGGTGACACCGGGGAGCTGTTTTTT
CDR3 protein: CASSWGQGDTGELFF

clone size: -
J gene: TRBJ2-1
D gene: -
V gene: TRBV10-2
CDR3 DNA: TGCGCCAGCAGTGGGACAGGGAGGGGTTACAATGAGCAGTTCTTC
CDR3 protein: CASSGTGRGYNEQFF

clone size: -
J gene: TRBJ1-2
D gene: TRBD1
V gene: TRBV29-1
CDR3 DNA: TGCAGCGTCGATCTGCAGGGGGCGTTTGGCTACACCTTC
CDR3 protein: CSVDLQGAFGYTF

clone size: few
J gene: TRBJ2-2
D gene: -
V gene: TRBV19
CDR3 DNA: TGTGCCACCCAGCTGCCGGGACTTAACACCGGGGAGCTGTTTTTT
CDR3 protein: CATQLPGLNTGELFF

clone size: few
J gene: TRBJ2-7
D gene: -
V gene: TRBV6-5
CDR3 DNA: TGTGCCAGCAGTTACGGCACCTCCTCCTACGAGCAGTACTTC
CDR3 protein: CASSYGTSSYEQYF

clone size: -
J gene: TRBJ2-7
D gene: -
V gene: TRBV2
CDR3 DNA: TGTGCCAGCAGGACGGGACCTGAGGGTCCCGAGCAGTACTTC
CDR3 protein: CASRTGPEGPEQYF

clone size: few
J gene: TRBJ2-5
D gene: -
V gene: TRBV5-1
CDR3 DNA: TGCGCCAGCAGCCTCACTAGTTCTGAGACCCAGTACTTC
CDR3 protein: CASSLTSSETQYF

clone size: -
J gene: TRBJ2-6
D gene: -
V gene: TRBV6-5
CDR3 DNA: TGTGCCAGCAGTTACTCCGGTGGGGCCAACGTCCTGACTTTC
CDR3 protein: CASSYSGGANVLTF

clone size: -
J gene: TRBJ2-3
D gene: -
V gene: TRBV15
CDR3 DNA: TGTGCCACCAGCAGAGATCAGGGCACAGATACGCAGTATTTT
CDR3 protein: CATSRDQGTDTQYF

clone size: -
J gene: TRBJ2-1
D gene: -
V gene: TRBV6-5
CDR3 DNA: TGTGCCAGCAGTTTGCAGGGGCGGCCTCCCTACAATGAGCAGTTCTTC
CDR3 protein: CASSLQGRPPYNEQFF

clone size: -
J gene: TRBJ1-2
D gene: -
V gene: TRBV30
CDR3 DNA: TGTGCCTGGAGTGTAATAGGGAGTGGCTACACCTTC
CDR3 protein: CAWSVIGSGYTF

clone size: -
J gene: TRBJ1-4
D gene: -
V gene: TRBV19
CDR3 DNA: TGTGCTAAATGGGGGGCCGGTGAAAAACTGTTTTTT
CDR3 protein: CAKWGAGEKLFF

clone size: -
J gene: TRBJ2-1
D gene: TRBD2
V gene: TRBV15
CDR3 DNA: TGTGCCACCAGCAGAGACCTAACTAGCGGGGGTGATGAGCAGTTCTTC
CDR3 protein: CATSRDLTSGGDEQFF

clone size: -
J gene: TRBJ1-5
D gene: -
V gene: TRBV30
CDR3 DNA: TGTGCCTGGAGTGTATCCGGGGACCAGCCCCAGCATTTT
CDR3 protein: CAWSVSGDQPQHF

clone size: -
J gene: TRBJ1-4
D gene: -
V gene: TRBV4-2
CDR3 DNA: TGTGCCAGCAGCCAAGAAGATGAAAAACTGTTTTTT
CDR3 protein: CASSQEDEKLFF